A single sample gave rise to the 15 T cell receptor beta chains below, sequenced in a study of radiotherapy plus CTLA-4 blockade in lung cancer (dated by TCRdb to the late 2010s). Library prep was done by the immunoSEQ multiplex PCR assay. TCRdb holds this immuneACCESS table with in-frame rearrangements only. Some clones are missing; in checked studies, unresolved V genes explain under half, and the rest has no known cause. In all, the sample holds tens of thousands of clones, and around four fifths of those were seen once. Together, the top ten hold around 4.4% of the sample. The sample in question was peripheral blood, obtained from a patient treated with radiotherapy plus ipilimumab. Receptors were obtained from a human donor with non-small cell lung cancer whose response to radiotherapy plus ipilimumab could not be evaluated.

The chain has TRBV7-8 and TRBJ1-5, with TRBD1 matching 7 bases. V dropped 5 bases and J dropped 0; count of bases not matched to a gene: 7. Germline values: CDR1 SGHVS, CDR2 FQNEAQ. The CDR3 extends over 16 amino acids. CDR3 coding DNA: TGTGCCAGCAGCCCAGCGACAGGGTATAGCAATCAGCCCCAGCATTTT. Residues: CASSPATGYSNQPQHF.

The rearrangement links TRBV7-2 to TRBJ1-1; TRBD1 matches 7 bases. Germline lookup yields CDR1 SGHTA and CDR2 FQGNSA. With 5 bases clipped from V and 4 bases from J, the junction kept 4 bases outside the gene matches. The CDR3 has 13 amino acids. CDR3: CASSPTGVTEAFF. The CDR3 DNA follows: TGTGCCAGCAGCCCCACAGGGGTCACTGAAGCTTTCTTT.

V and J are TRBV29-1 and TRBJ2-7, with TRBD1 identical over 8 bases. The CDR3 runs to 13 residues. Trimming took 7 bases from V and 2 from J; bases not matched to a gene: 7. Looked up from germline, CDR1 is SQVTM and CDR2 is ANQGSEA. For the CDR3, the DNA is TGCAGCGCTCAAGACAGGGGAGCCTACGAGCAGTACTTC. Amino acids: CSAQDRGAYEQYF.

This clone has just one count. This rearrangement joins TRBV19 to TRBJ2-3, with 8 positions matching TRBD2. V lost 3 bases and J lost 4; bases outside the gene matches: 9. Germline loops: CDR1 LNHDA, CDR2 SQIVND (reference sequence). This CDR3 has 16 amino acids. The CDR3 protein is CASSISGGGLPDTQYF. In DNA, the CDR3 is TGTGCCAGTAGTATCTCGGGGGGGGGCCTGCCAGATACGCAGTATTTT.

Only a few counts were recorded for this clone. The chain links TRBV6-6 to TRBJ1-4; 10 bases match TRBD1. The CDR3 has 15 amino acids. Germline assignment: CDR1 MNHNY and CDR2 SVGAGI (reference sequence). The junction had 7 bases not matched to a gene; V was cut back by 4 bases and J by 8 bases. CDR3 sequence: CASSSPDRGYEKLFF. The CDR3 DNA follows: TGTGCCAGCAGTTCCCCGGACAGGGGGTACGAAAAACTGTTTTTT.

This clone came up a few times. The V and J genes are TRBV28 and TRBJ2-7, with D perhaps TRBD2 (7 bases). CDR3 size: 17 residues. Trimming removed 4 bases from V and 3 bases from J, with 22 bases in between. Germline V gene data show CDR1 as MDHEN and CDR2 as SYDVKM. DNA of the CDR3: TGTGCCAGCAGTTCCTGGGGGGGGCAGGGAGCAAGCTACGAGCAGTACTTC. Its translation is CASSSWGGQGASYEQYF. Based on the CDR3 plus reference TRBV28 and TRBJ2-7, the full variable domain is DVKVTQSSRYLVKRTGEKVFLECVQDMDHENMFWYRQDPGLGLRLIYFSYDVKMKEKGDIPEGYSVSREKKERFSLILESASTNQTSMYLCASSSWGGQGASYEQYFGPGTRLTVT.

This chain uses TRBV7-2 with TRBJ2-3; 7 nucleotides match TRBD1. Germline V gene lookup returns CDR1 SGHTA and CDR2 FQGNSA. V gave up 1 base and J gave up 2 bases; unmatched junction bases: 6. This CDR3 contains 16 residues. This CDR3 is CASSLGFRGNTDTQYF. The CDR3 bases are TGTGCCAGCAGCTTAGGGTTCAGGGGGAACACAGATACGCAGTATTTT.

The chain carries TRBV4-1 and TRBJ2-3; possible D gene TRBD1, 6 bases. Deletions cut 3 bases from V and 6 bases from J, with 13 bases between. Germline-derived CDR1 and CDR2 are MGHRA and YSYEKL. The CDR3 extends over 14 amino acids. In DNA, the CDR3 is TGCGCCAGCAGCCAGTACAGGGACCTCGATACGCAGTATTTT. Its protein is CASSQYRDLDTQYF.

The chain couples TRBV4-3 to TRBJ2-1; TRBD2 might be the D (5 bases). The CDR3 length is 17 residues. Trimming removed 2 bases from V and 2 bases from J, with 16 bases in between. Germline lookup yields CDR1 LGHNA and CDR2 YSLEER. CDR3 sequence reads: CASSQFLAAAPYNEQFF. In DNA form, the CDR3 reads TGCGCCAGCAGCCAATTTCTTGCAGCGGCACCCTACAATGAGCAGTTCTTC.

The V gene is TRBV7-2, the J gene TRBJ1-3, with 8 positions matching TRBD1. This CDR3 spans 16 amino acids. Germline CDR1 and CDR2: SGHTA and FQGNSA. V shed 4 bases and J 3 bases; nucleotides not matched to a gene: 8. CDR3 region: CASSYTPGQGGNTIYF. CDR3 coding DNA: TGTGCCAGCAGCTATACGCCCGGACAGGGTGGAAACACCATATATTTT.

This chain connects TRBV6-6 to TRBJ1-2; D call uncertain. The CDR3 loop spans 12 amino acids. Germline V lookup: CDR1 MNHNY, CDR2 SVGAGI (reference sequence). Trimming removed 5 bases from V and 3 bases from J, with 7 bases in between. CDR3 region: CASSESYYGYTF. The CDR3 nucleotides read TGTGCCAGCAGTGAGAGTTACTATGGCTACACCTTC.

The V gene is TRBV4-3, the J gene TRBJ1-1; 7 bases are a match to TRBD1. Germline V gives CDR1 LGHNA, CDR2 YSLEER. J gave up 4 bases and V 5 bases, and 7 bases lay outside the gene matches. This CDR3 is 14 amino acids long. CDR3 region: CASSEARDSTEAFF. The CDR3 bases are TGCGCCAGCAGCGAAGCCCGGGACAGCACTGAAGCTTTCTTT.

This clone was found once. This chain uses TRBV15 with TRBJ1-1; 10 bases map to TRBD1. The CDR3 is 14 residues long. V trimming: 3 bases; J trimming: 11 bases; junction bases outside the gene matches: 9. Germline V CDR1 and CDR2: LNHNV, YYDKDF (reference sequence). The CDR3 spells CATSRGQGLLDAFF. CDR3 DNA sequence: TGTGCCACCAGCAGGGGACAGGGGCTTTTGGACGCTTTCTTT. Variable domain in full (rest from reference TRBV15 and TRBJ1-1): DAMVIQNPRYQVTQFGKPVTLSCSQTLNHNVMYWYQQKSSQAPKLLFHYYDKDFNNEADTPDNFQSRRPNTSFCFLDIRSPGLGDTAMYLCATSRGQGLLDAFFGQGTRLTVV.

The rearrangement uses TRBV5-4 and TRBJ1-6; possibly TRBD1 for D (6 bases). Between the trimmed V and J ends, which lost 2 bases and 7 bases, there was a span of 10 bases. CDR3 length: 14 amino acids. Germline V gene lookup returns CDR1 SGHNT and CDR2 YYREEE (reference sequence). In nucleotides, the CDR3 is TGTGCCAGCAGCTTCGGGACACCAAATTCACCCCTCCACTTT. It translates to CASSFGTPNSPLHF.

The chain uses TRBV21-1 and TRBJ2-2; TRBD1 was called by the table and not checked on the DNA. TRBV21-1 corresponds to a pseudogene. The CDR3 runs 16 residues. The CDR3 sequence: CASSNLSQASTGELFF. CDR3 sequence (DNA): TGTGCCAGCAGCAATTTATCACAGGCATCCACCGGGGAGCTGTTTTTT.